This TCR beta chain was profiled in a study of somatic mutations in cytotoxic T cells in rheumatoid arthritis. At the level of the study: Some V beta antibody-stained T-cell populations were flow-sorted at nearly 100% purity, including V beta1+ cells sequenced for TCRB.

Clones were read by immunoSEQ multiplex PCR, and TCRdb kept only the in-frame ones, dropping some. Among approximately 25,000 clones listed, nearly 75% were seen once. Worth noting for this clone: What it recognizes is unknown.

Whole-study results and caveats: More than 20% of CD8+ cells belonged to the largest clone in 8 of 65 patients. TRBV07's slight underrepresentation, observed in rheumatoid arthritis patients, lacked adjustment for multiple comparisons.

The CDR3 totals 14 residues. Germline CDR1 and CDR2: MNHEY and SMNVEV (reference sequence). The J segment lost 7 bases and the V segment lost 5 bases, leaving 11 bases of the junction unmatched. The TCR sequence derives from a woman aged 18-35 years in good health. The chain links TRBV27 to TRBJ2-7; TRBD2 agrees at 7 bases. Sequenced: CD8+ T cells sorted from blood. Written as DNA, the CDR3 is TGTGCCAGCAGTGTGGGAGGGAACTATCGTGAGCAGTACTTC. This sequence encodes CASSVGGNYREQYF.